What follows are 17 T cell receptor beta chains derived from one specimen sequenced in a study of regulatory T cells in long-lasting Graves disease. Sample time point: persistent/refractory GD, antithyroid drugs over 5 years with positive TRAb. The TCR library was prepared using RNA isolated from PBMCs. For TCR beta, libraries came from iRepertoire HTBI primers and Arm-PCR of CDR3 regions. Each CDR3 protein is one row after TCRdb ran MiXCR on the multiplex PCR reads. The profile shows 300,000 to 350,000 distinct CDR3 sequences, roughly a fifth of them singletons. The sequences come from peripheral blood mononuclear cells (PBMCs), collected when the disease was refractory, from a patient treated with antithyroid drugs. The receptors derive from a female donor with Graves disease.

Concerning this clonotype: A read error may account for a junction end that differs from germline. The rearrangement uses TRBV5-5 and TRBJ1-2; D perhaps matches TRBD1 (6 bases). This CDR3 is built from 13 residues. The germline gives CDR1 SGHKS, CDR2 YYEKEE (reference sequence). The CDR3 loop is CASRPDRLYGHTF. The CDR3 nucleotides are TGTGCCAGCAGACCCGACAGGCTTTATGGCCACACCTTC.

This chain connects TRBV7-2 to TRBJ2-5, with 10 bases that match TRBD2. The V gene end was trimmed by 4 bases and the J gene end by 7 bases; junction bases not matched to a gene: 9. Germline V gene sequence: CDR1 SGHTA, CDR2 FQGNSA. The CDR3 loop spans 15 amino acids. This CDR3 reads CASSSGPGLAPTQYF. The CDR3 DNA follows: TGTGCCAGCAGCTCCGGACCGGGACTAGCGCCGACCCAGTACTTC.

As to this clonotype: A much bigger clone sits one base away, suggesting this may be a read error. This CDR3 fails to terminate in the conserved phenylalanine or tryptophan, so it likely reflects a read error. The rearrangement joins TRBV6-5 to TRBJ2-4, with 7 bases lining up with TRBD1. Losses at the gene ends were 4 bases for V and 9 bases for J; bases not matched to a gene: 9. Germline V gene sequence: CDR1 MNHEY, CDR2 SVGAGI. The CDR3 length is 14 residues. The CDR3 here is CASSLADRVGIQYL. CDR3 DNA: TGTGCCAGCAGTTTAGCCGACAGGGTAGGCATTCAGTACCTC.

This clonotype was recorded many times. The V call is TRBV10-3, the J call TRBJ1-1; tentative D call: TRBD1 (6 bases). The CDR3 is 14 residues long. The V gene's germline CDR1 is ENHRY and CDR2 SYGVKD. Deletions cut 2 bases from V and 8 bases from J, with 15 bases between. CDR3 amino acids: CAISEPQGKYEAFF. The CDR3 DNA follows: TGTGCCATCAGTGAGCCACAGGGAAAGTACGAAGCTTTCTTT.

This clonotype was seen only a few times. This sequence joins TRBV6-2 or TRBV6-3 and TRBJ1-1, with 11 positions matching TRBD1. The CDR3 sequence is 19 residues long. After removal of 2 bases from V and 4 bases from J, the junction contained 15 bases not matched to a gene. Germline V CDR1 and CDR2: MNHEY, SVGEGT. The DNA of the CDR3 is TGTGCCAGCAGTTACCGCTTTCCGGGACAGGGGGTGAGGAGCACTGAAGCTTTCTTT. Protein: CASSYRFPGQGVRSTEAFF.

There are many counts of this clonotype. V is TRBV3-1 and J is TRBJ1-5, with unresolved D. Germline V CDR1 and CDR2: LGHDT, YNNKEL (reference sequence). The CDR3 runs to 14 residues. Trimming took off 1 base at V and 1 base at J, with 5 bases between the two ends. The CDR3 region is CASSQAASNQPQHF. Written as DNA, the CDR3 is TGTGCCAGCAGCCAAGCCGCAAGCAATCAGCCCCAGCATTTT.

This clonotype was recorded only once. Sequence at one end of the junction differs from germline and may be a read error. The CDR3 region is CAGSSAHGVTPLHF. CDR3 DNA sequence: TGTGCCGGCAGCTCCGCCCACGGGGTGACACCCCTCCACTTT. The J gene is TRBJ1-6, the V gene TRBV7-2; D gene unclear. The CDR3 consists of 14 residues. CDR1 is SGHTA, CDR2 FQGNSA, per germline.

CDR3 nucleotide sequence: TGTGCCAGTAGTATAGCGAGACAGGGGGATCAGCCCCAGCATTTT. Encoded protein: CASSIARQGDQPQHF. V usage is TRBV19 and J usage is TRBJ1-5, with 9 bases lining up with TRBD1. Trimming took 1 base from V and 5 from J; bases not matched to a gene: 3. The CDR3 contains 15 residues. CDR1 is LNHDA and CDR2 is SQIVND in the germline V gene (reference sequence).

Many counts were recorded for this clonotype. The V and J genes are TRBV5-1 and TRBJ1-1; D might be TRBD1 (5 bases). The CDR3 is 15 residues long. V dropped 4 bases and J dropped 4 bases, with 17 bases sitting between them. From germline, CDR1 is SGHRS and CDR2 YFSETQ. DNA of the CDR3: TGCGCCAGCAGCCCAAAGACAGCGGGGGGCACTGAAGCTTTCTTT. Its protein product is CASSPKTAGGTEAFF. The entire variable domain, with the rest obtained from reference TRBV5-1 and TRBJ1-1, is as follows: KAGVTQTPRYLIKTRGQQVTLSCSPISGHRSVSWYQQTPGQGLQFLFEYFSETQRNKGNFPGRFSGRQFSNSRSEMNVSTLELGDSALYLCASSPKTAGGTEAFFGQGTRLTVV.

The sample holds many counts of this clonotype. The junction differs from germline at one of its ends, possibly a read error. The V gene is TRBV6-5, the J gene TRBJ1-2, with D uncertain. The CDR3 covers 13 residues. Germline CDR1 and CDR2: MNHEY and SVGAGI. The CDR3 bases are TGTGCCAGCAGTGACTCGGGGAGCTATGGCTACACCTTC. Translating it yields CASSDSGSYGYTF.

This clonotype was counted ten times or more. The CDR3 bases are TGTGCCAGCAGCCAAGTAAAGGGGACCCAAGAGACCCAGTACTTC. Its protein is CASSQVKGTQETQYF. V and J are TRBV3-1 and TRBJ2-5; the D gene could be TRBD1 or TRBD2 (5 bases each). Germline V lookup: CDR1 LGHDT, CDR2 YNNKEL (reference sequence). The CDR3 length is 15 residues. V lost 1 base, J lost 1 base, and 10 bases lay in between.

V and J are TRBV19 and TRBJ1-2; the D gene is possibly TRBD1 (6 bases). Germline-derived CDR1 and CDR2 are LNHDA and SQIVND (reference sequence). Trimming shortened V by 3 bases and J by 0 bases, and 17 bases separated the two germline ends. The CDR3 loop spans 17 amino acids. CDR3 in amino acids: CASSILGQPGANYGYTF. The CDR3 DNA follows: TGTGCCAGTAGTATCCTCGGACAGCCTGGGGCTAACTATGGCTACACCTTC.

This chain joins TRBV25-1 and TRBJ1-1; D remains unclear. CDR3 length: 11 amino acids. V lost 4 bases, J lost 11 bases, and 11 bases lay in between. From germline, CDR1 is MGHDK and CDR2 SYGVNS. This CDR3 reads CASSGAKRAFF. The CDR3 nucleotides read TGTGCCAGCAGTGGGGCAAAGCGGGCTTTCTTT.

Points on this clonotype: This could be a read error, since a much larger clone is one nucleotide away. The CDR3 loop is CASSWSGSYGQYF. The DNA for the CDR3 is TGTGCCAGCAGTTGGTCGGGTTCCTACGGGCAGTACTTC. The gene calls are TRBV12-3 or TRBV12-4 and TRBJ2-7, with D uncertain. The CDR3 runs to 13 residues.

The table lists this clonotype with many counts. The chain is built from TRBV2 and TRBJ1-2; D might be TRBD1 (6 bases). Germline V gene sequence: CDR1 SNHLY, CDR2 FYNNEI. This CDR3 contains 14 residues. Between the trimmed V and J ends, which lost 1 base and 8 bases, there was a span of 14 bases. The CDR3 DNA sequence: TGTGCCAGCAGTGAAGGCAGGGGTCCCGGAGGCTACACCTTC. This codes for CASSEGRGPGGYTF.

The sample holds a few counts of this clonotype. The chain joins TRBV29-1 to TRBJ1-5, with D possibly matching TRBD1 (6 bases). There are 14 residues in the CDR3. The germline CDR1 and CDR2 sequences are SQVTM and ANQGSEA. Trimming removed 3 bases at V and 7 bases at J, with 16 bases between. CDR3 amino acids: CSVDIAGRGQPQHF. In DNA form, the CDR3 reads TGCAGCGTTGATATTGCGGGGAGGGGGCAGCCCCAGCATTTT.

The rearrangement uses TRBV20-1 and TRBJ2-4; 9 bases agree with TRBD2. The CDR3 totals 15 residues. CDR1 is DFQATT, CDR2 SNEGSKA, per germline (reference sequence). The V and J ends lost 0 bases and 7 bases, in that order; junction bases with no gene match: 7. CDR3 amino acids: CSARDLGLASNIQYF. In DNA, the CDR3 is TGCAGTGCTAGAGATCTGGGACTAGCTTCGAACATTCAGTACTTC.